One sample yielded the 3 T cell receptor beta chains listed below, sequenced in a study of T cell changes during pregnancy in multiple sclerosis. Using immunoSEQ multiplex PCR, the repertoire was profiled, and TCRdb retains in-frame clones only, with some absent. The data contain about 79,000 clones, 75% to 95% of them singletons. The specimen comprised CD4+ T cells from peripheral blood mononuclear cells, sampled in the second trimester of pregnancy. The origin of the receptors is a female donor with multiple sclerosis, enrolled in a pregnancy study.

The chain is built from TRBV30 and TRBJ2-5, with D perhaps TRBD1 (5 bases). CDR1 and CDR2 from the germline V gene are GTSNPN and SVGIG (reference sequence). This CDR3 is 14 amino acids long. V gave up 3 bases and J gave up 2 bases, with 13 bases separating them. This CDR3 reads CAWSLGPRQETQYF. As DNA, the CDR3 is TGTGCCTGGAGCCTGGGGCCTAGACAAGAGACCCAGTACTTC.

V and J are TRBV6-5 and TRBJ1-1, with 10 bases that match TRBD1. V lost 7 bases, J lost 1 base, and 3 bases stayed unmatched. The V gene's germline CDR1 is MNHEY and CDR2 SVGAGI. The CDR3 totals 14 residues. CDR3 in DNA: TGTGCCAGCACCGACAGGGGGCGGAACACTGAAGCTTTCTTT. Amino acids: CASTDRGRNTEAFF.

The chain joins TRBV7-2 to TRBJ2-2; 7 positions agree with TRBD2. This CDR3 comprises 14 residues. Germline V gene data show CDR1 as SGHTA and CDR2 as FQGNSA. V trimming: 5 bases; J trimming: 2 bases; junction bases outside the gene matches: 2. The CDR3 loop is CASSASGNTGELFF. The CDR3 DNA reads as TGTGCCAGCAGCGCTAGCGGAAACACCGGGGAGCTGTTTTTT.